Listed below are T cell receptor beta chains from one sample, sequenced in a study of patients and donors after allogeneic stem cell transplantation. A single record per CDR3 protein comes from TCRdb applying MiXCR to the RT-PCR reads. The sample carries approximately 220,000 distinct CDR3 sequences, around 41% recorded once. Sequenced: blood, either unsorted or a sorted T cell fraction (not recorded which). Receptors were obtained from a human donor who was either an allogeneic HSCT recipient or a stem cell or donor lymphocyte infusion donor (not recorded which). It is not recorded whose cells these are; they may come from a transplant donor. CDR3s include the opening cysteine and the closing phenylalanine or tryptophan. The D gene is left open where the match is weak. For some rows the clone size is stated as once, few or many, or as a class when expanded; others skip it.

D gene,V gene,clone size,CDR3 length,J gene,CDR3 DNA,CDR3 protein
TRBD1,TRBV27,NA,13,TRBJ1-2,TGTGCCAGCAGTTTGGGACAGTTCTATGGCTACACCTTC,CASSLGQFYGYTF
NA,TRBV27,NA,15,TRBJ2-7,TGTGCCAGCAGTTTAGTTGCGAAAACTAACTACGAGCAGTACTTC,CASSLVAKTNYEQYF
NA,TRBV10-3,NA,14,TRBJ2-2,TGTGCCATCAGTCCAGGGGGGGTCACCGGGGAGCTGTTTTTT,CAISPGGVTGELFF
NA,TRBV2,NA,16,TRBJ2-3,TGTGCCAGCAGTGAAGCGCCGGGACTGAGCACAGATACGCAGTATTTT,CASSEAPGLSTDTQYF
NA,TRBV15,NA,13,TRBJ1-2,TGTGCCACCACCCGCGACCCGGGGTATGGCTACACCTTC,CATTRDPGYGYTF
TRBD1,TRBV5-1,NA,15,TRBJ2-2,TGCGCCAGCACCAGACAGGGGCCGGGCACCGGGGAGCTGTTTTTT,CASTRQGPGTGELFF
NA,TRBV29-1,NA,13,TRBJ2-7,TGCAGCGTTATTCAGGCTGAAGACTACGAGCAGTACTTC,CSVIQAEDYEQYF
TRBD2,TRBV20-1,NA,14,TRBJ2-7,TGCAGTGCTAGTGAGGTTAGCGGGGCCTACGAGCAGTACTTC,CSASEVSGAYEQYF
NA,TRBV12-3/TRBV12-4,NA,13,TRBJ1-2,TGTGCCAGCAGTTGGACGTCAAACTATGGCTACACCTTC,CASSWTSNYGYTF
TRBD1,TRBV19,NA,15,TRBJ1-6,TGTGCCAGTAGGATCATGACAGGGGATAATTCACCCCTCCACTTT,CASRIMTGDNSPLHF
TRBD1,TRBV12-3/TRBV12-4,NA,14,TRBJ2-5,TGTGCCAGCAAGCTTCTACAGGGGGCGGAGACCCAGTACTTC,CASKLLQGAETQYF
NA,TRBV12-3/TRBV12-4,few,13,TRBJ2-1,TGTGCCAGCAGTACATACACGGACAATGAGCAGTTCTTC,CASSTYTDNEQFF
NA,TRBV4-2,NA,17,TRBJ2-3,TGTGCCAGCAGCCCAGAGAGGGGGACTCTAGGCACAGATACGCAGTATTTT,CASSPERGTLGTDTQYF
TRBD2,TRBV9,once,13,TRBJ2-5,TGTGCCAGCACCCCTAGCGGAATAGAGACCCAGTACTTC,CASTPSGIETQYF
TRBD1,TRBV12-3/TRBV12-4,few,15,TRBJ1-1,TGTGCCAGCAGTTTGACAGGGGCCCTGAGGACTGAAGCTTTCTTT,CASSLTGALRTEAFF
NA,TRBV5-8,NA,17,TRBJ1-6,TGTGCCAGCAGCTTGGCCTTACCAGTTAGCAAAGGTTCACCCCTCCACTTT,CASSLALPVSKGSPLHF
NA,TRBV2,NA,13,TRBJ1-2,TGTGCCAGCAGTGAGACGGTAGGGGACCTCTACACCTTC,CASSETVGDLYTF
NA,TRBV7-8,few,13,TRBJ2-3,TGTGCCAGCAGCTTAGGAACCAGAGATACGCAGTATTTT,CASSLGTRDTQYF
TRBD1,TRBV10-3,NA,15,TRBJ2-7,TGTGCCATCAGTGCTACGGACAGGGGGACCTACGAGCAGTACTTC,CAISATDRGTYEQYF
NA,TRBV7-3,few,17,TRBJ1-2,TGTGCCAGCAGCTTAGGATATGTGGGGGGCCAGGTCCGTGGCTACACCTTC,CASSLGYVGGQVRGYTF
NA,TRBV10-3,NA,13,TRBJ1-1,TGTGCCATCAGTGAGTCACTGAACACTGAAGCTTTCTTT,CAISESLNTEAFF
NA,TRBV18,many,11,TRBJ1-1,TGTGCCAGCTCACCACAGGGGGAGGCTTTCTTT,CASSPQGEAFF
NA,TRBV4-1,NA,16,TRBJ1-5,TGCGCCAGCAGCCCCCAGGGTTTGACGGCAGATCAGCCCCAGCATTTT,CASSPQGLTADQPQHF
NA,TRBV7-2,NA,15,TRBJ1-3,TGTGCCAGCAGCTTAGCCAGCTTCTCTGGAAACACCATATATTTT,CASSLASFSGNTIYF
TRBD1,TRBV12-3/TRBV12-4,NA,13,TRBJ2-7,TGTGCCAGCAGTTTAGCCCCCGGGACAGGGAGAATCTTC,CASSLAPGTGRIF
NA,TRBV6-1,few,13,TRBJ1-1,TGTGCCAGCAGTGAATTGGGTGGCCCTGAAGCTTTCTTT,CASSELGGPEAFF
TRBD1,TRBV29-1,few,13,TRBJ2-2,TGCAGCGCAGGACAGGGAACGGCCGGGGAGCTGTTTTTT,CSAGQGTAGELFF
NA,TRBV10-3,few,13,TRBJ1-1,TGTGCCATCAGACGCGACATGAACACTGAAGCTTTCTTT,CAIRRDMNTEAFF
NA,TRBV12-3/TRBV12-4,few,14,TRBJ1-2,TGTGCCAGCAGCCCGTCCCGGGGGGCTCAAGGCTACACCTTC,CASSPSRGAQGYTF
NA,TRBV28,NA,13,TRBJ2-7,TGTGCCAGCAGTCCGCCAGGCCCTACTGAGCAGTACTTC,CASSPPGPTEQYF
TRBD2,TRBV10-2,NA,18,TRBJ2-7,TGCGCCAGCAGTCCGGGACTAGCGGGACCGGTTTTCGTGAACGAGCAGTACTTC,CASSPGLAGPVFVNEQYF
NA,TRBV27,few,14,TRBJ1-6,TGTGCCAGCAGTTTTAACAGGGATAATTCACCCCTCCACTTT,CASSFNRDNSPLHF
NA,TRBV3-1,NA,13,TRBJ1-5,TGTGCCAGCAGCCAAGGACAGTTTCAGCCCCAGCATTTT,CASSQGQFQPQHF
NA,TRBV20-1,NA,13,TRBJ1-5,TGCAGTGCTCGCCCTCGCGGCAATCAGCCCCAGCATTTT,CSARPRGNQPQHF
TRBD1,TRBV20-1,NA,20,TRBJ1-4,TGCAGTGCTAGAGGAGCGCCGACAGGGGACAGATATACAACTAATGAAAAACTGTTTTTT,CSARGAPTGDRYTTNEKLFF
NA,TRBV6-5,NA,14,TRBJ2-3,TGTGCCAGCAGTACAAAGGGGGGCGGGGATACGCAGTATTTT,CASSTKGGGDTQYF
TRBD1,TRBV3-1,few,16,TRBJ1-2,TGTGCCAGCAGCCAGGACCCGGGACAGGGAGTTAATGGCTACACCTTC,CASSQDPGQGVNGYTF
NA,TRBV14,NA,15,TRBJ2-7,TGTGCCAGCAGCCCCGGACCCATGAGGGGGTACGAGCAGTACTTC,CASSPGPMRGYEQYF
NA,TRBV6-4,NA,15,TRBJ1-2,TGTGCCCCCCCTCCGAGGGAGCGAACTAACTATGGCTACACCTTC,CAPPPRERTNYGYTF
NA,TRBV20-1,NA,16,TRBJ2-7,TGCAGTGCTAGTCAGCCTACTAGATCTACCTCCTACGAGCAGTACTTC,CSASQPTRSTSYEQYF
TRBD1,TRBV3-1,NA,15,TRBJ1-6,TGTGCCAGCAGCCAAGGGACAGGGGGCAATTCACCCCTCCACTTT,CASSQGTGGNSPLHF
TRBD1,TRBV29-1,NA,15,TRBJ1-1,TGCAGCGTTGAAACGCGACAGGGACGGGGCACTGAAGCTTTCTTT,CSVETRQGRGTEAFF
NA,TRBV3-1,NA,14,TRBJ1-6,TGTGCCAGCAGCCAAAGCGACTATAATTCACCCCTCCACTTT,CASSQSDYNSPLHF
NA,TRBV28,once,14,TRBJ2-1,TGTGCCAGCACTACAGAAATCTCCTACAATGAGCAGTTCTTC,CASTTEISYNEQFF
NA,TRBV24-1,NA,13,TRBJ2-3,TGTGCCACCAGGGGGGGGCGGGGAGATACGCAGTATTTT,CATRGGRGDTQYF
NA,TRBV12-3/TRBV12-4,few,14,TRBJ1-2,TGTGCCAGCAGTTTAACCCGAAGCGGGGAAGGCTACACCTTC,CASSLTRSGEGYTF
NA,TRBV20-1,NA,12,TRBJ2-3,TGCAGTGCAAGTAATGCGGGAGATACGCAGTATTTT,CSASNAGDTQYF
TRBD2,TRBV5-1,NA,16,TRBJ2-1,TGCGCCAGCAGCTCGCCCCGTAGCGGGGGGGACAATGAGCAGTTCTTC,CASSSPRSGGDNEQFF
NA,TRBV29-1,few,14,TRBJ2-1,TGCAGCGTTGAACCCCCGGACGGTTACAATGAGCAGTTCTTC,CSVEPPDGYNEQFF
NA,TRBV20-1,NA,15,TRBJ1-3,TGCAGTGCTAGCTGGGACCGAAGCTCTGGAAACACCATATATTTT,CSASWDRSSGNTIYF
NA,TRBV7-6,few,16,TRBJ1-1,TGTGCCAGCAGCTTAGAGGCGGTCAGGGACAACACTGAAGCTTTCTTT,CASSLEAVRDNTEAFF
NA,TRBV20-1,few,14,TRBJ1-1,TGCAGTGCTAGCGCGTTTACAGGCAACACTGAAGCTTTCTTT,CSASAFTGNTEAFF
NA,TRBV10-3,NA,14,TRBJ1-1,TGTGCCATCAGTGAGTACGGAACGAACACTGAAGCTTTCTTT,CAISEYGTNTEAFF
NA,TRBV18,NA,16,TRBJ1-2,TGTGCCAGCTCACCCACGATGGGACAAAGGTCCTATGGCTACACCTTC,CASSPTMGQRSYGYTF
TRBD1,TRBV9,NA,15,TRBJ2-7,TGTGCCAGCAGCGTAGGGGGGACAGCCTCCTACGAGCAGTACTTC,CASSVGGTASYEQYF
TRBD1,TRBV15,once,14,TRBJ2-7,TGTGCCACCAGCAGAGAGCCCGGGACAGGGATGTTGCACTTC,CATSREPGTGMLHF
NA,TRBV6-5,NA,15,TRBJ2-3,TGTGCCAGCAGTTACGCCCCTTCGGGCACAGATACGCAGTATTTT,CASSYAPSGTDTQYF
NA,TRBV28,NA,15,TRBJ1-6,TGTGCCAGCAGACGACAGGAGGGTAATAATTCACCCCTCCACTTT,CASRRQEGNNSPLHF
NA,TRBV12-3/TRBV12-4,NA,12,TRBJ2-7,TGTGCCAGCAGTCGACTCGCCTACGAGCAGTACTTC,CASSRLAYEQYF
NA,TRBV20-1,NA,16,TRBJ1-6,TGCAGTGCTAGGAGGGGGGGATCTACTTCTAATTCACCCCTCCACTTT,CSARRGGSTSNSPLHF